Below, 20 T cell receptor beta chains from the same sample are listed, as sequenced in a study of T cells in Graves' hyperthyroidism and ophthalmopathy. RNA transcripts provided the source from which TCR beta CDR3 regions were amplified. HTBI primers were employed in a first-round RT-PCR of the TCR CDR3. MiXCR was run by TCRdb on the multiplex PCR reads, yielding one entry per CDR3 protein. Among about 350,000 distinct CDR3 sequences listed, around 13% were seen once. The sample taken for sequencing was blood. These receptors were obtained from a woman in her thirties or forties with Graves' ophthalmopathy.

This clonotype came up many times. This chain links TRBV28 with TRBJ2-5, with 14 positions matching TRBD2. This CDR3 comprises 16 residues. Germline CDR1 and CDR2: MDHEN and SYDVKM. The junction had 0 bases not matched to a gene; V was cut back by 2 bases and J by 1 base. The CDR3: CASSLGLAGGQETQYF. The CDR3 nucleotides are TGTGCCAGCAGTTTAGGACTAGCGGGGGGCCAAGAGACCCAGTACTTC.

In its sample, this clonotype was seen many times. CDR3 DNA sequence: TGTGCCAGCAGCTTATGGCAGGGGTCGGGCACTGAAGCTTTCTTT. Protein sequence: CASSLWQGSGTEAFF. This chain links TRBV7-9 with TRBJ1-1, with D possibly TRBD1 on 6 matching bases. CDR3 length equals 15 residues. From germline, CDR1 is SEHNR and CDR2 FQNEAQ (reference sequence). With 2 bases removed from V and 4 bases from J, the gap between germline ends came to 14 bases.

This clonotype was detected many times. The chain recombines TRBV27 with TRBJ1-1; no clear D gene. This CDR3 is 13 amino acids long. Germline values: CDR1 MNHEY, CDR2 SMNVEV (reference sequence). The V gene lost 3 bases and the J gene lost 6 bases, with 11 bases spanning the gap. The CDR3 loop is CASSFRRGSEAFF. For the CDR3, the DNA is TGTGCCAGCAGTTTTCGGAGAGGGTCTGAAGCTTTCTTT.

This clonotype showed up many times. This chain connects TRBV7-2 to TRBJ2-1; 9 nucleotides align to TRBD2. The ends lost 7 bases at V and 0 bases at J; junction bases unmatched: 10. The CDR3 contains 17 residues. Germline V gene data show CDR1 as SGHTA and CDR2 as FQGNSA. The CDR3 protein is CASIRGGSGSSYNEQFF. The CDR3 DNA follows: TGTGCCAGCATTCGAGGGGGTAGCGGGAGCTCCTACAATGAGCAGTTCTTC. The full variable domain, rest sourced from reference TRBV7-2 and TRBJ2-1, is GAGVSQSPSNKVTEKGKDVELRCDPISGHTALYWYRQSLGQGLEFLIYFQGNSAPDKSGLPSDRFSAERTGGSVSTLTIQRTQQEDSAVYLCASIRGGSGSSYNEQFFGPGTRLTVL.

This clonotype was picked up a small number of times. This sequence joins TRBV10-2 and TRBJ2-5, with D perhaps matching TRBD2 (6 bases). Trimming shortened V by 3 bases and J by 3 bases, and 14 bases separated the two germline ends. Germline V gene lookup returns CDR1 WSHSY and CDR2 SAAADI. The CDR3 length is 15 residues. The CDR3 sequence is CASSEGGPGEETQYF. CDR3 bases: TGCGCCAGCAGTGAAGGAGGGCCGGGAGAAGAGACCCAGTACTTC.

Ten or more counts support this clonotype. This rearrangement joins TRBV12-3 or TRBV12-4 to TRBJ1-6; D may be TRBD1 (6 bases). V shed 4 bases and J shed 6 bases, with 16 bases lying between them. CDR3 size: 16 residues. DNA of the CDR3: TGTGCCAGCAGTTCCCTAGGGGGGGCGGGTAATTCACCCCTCCACTTT. Encoded protein: CASSSLGGAGNSPLHF.

This clonotype is a singleton in its sample. Being one base from a much bigger clone, this may be a read error. The conserved final phenylalanine or tryptophan is absent from the CDR3, which likely points to a read error. The chain recombines TRBV19 with TRBJ1-2; D unresolved. V lost 0 bases and J lost 4, with 6 bases in between. This CDR3 is built from 13 residues. Germline CDR1 is LNHDA and CDR2 is SQIVND (reference sequence). Here the CDR3 reads CASSIDWTYGYTS. DNA for the CDR3: TGTGCCAGTAGTATAGACTGGACCTATGGCTACACCTCC.

This clonotype has at least ten counts. CDR3 sequence: CSALQGGGYTF. The CDR3 DNA sequence: TGCAGCGCATTGCAGGGGGGCGGCTACACCTTC. The V gene is TRBV29-1, the J gene TRBJ1-2; TRBD1 matches 7 bases. This CDR3 contains 11 residues. The V and J ends lost 7 bases and 8 bases, in that order; junction bases with no gene match: 7. Germline assignment: CDR1 SQVTM and CDR2 ANQGSEA.

This clonotype occurred many times. This chain connects TRBV7-8 to TRBJ1-6, with D tentatively TRBD1 (6 bases). The germline gives CDR1 SGHVS, CDR2 FQNEAQ. V lost 0 bases and J lost 9, with 15 bases in between. The CDR3 runs 16 residues. The CDR3 loop is CASSLARRDTTSPLHF. For the CDR3, the DNA is TGTGCCAGCAGCTTAGCGCGTCGGGACACTACTTCACCCCTCCACTTT.

This clonotype was seen more than once but under ten times. The chain recombines TRBV9 with TRBJ1-4, with a weak D call TRBD1 (6 bases). Germline V CDR1 and CDR2: SGDLS, YYNGEE. Trimming removed 2 bases at V and 6 bases at J, with 20 bases between. CDR3 size: 17 residues. CDR3 sequence reads: CASSVSFQGTEDEKLFF. Here the CDR3 DNA reads TGTGCCAGCAGCGTGTCGTTCCAGGGGACTGAAGATGAAAAACTGTTTTTT. The full variable domain, with the rest looked up from reference TRBV9 and TRBJ1-4, is DSGVTQTPKHLITATGQRVTLRCSPRSGDLSVYWYQQSLDQGLQFLIQYYNGEERAKGNILERFSAQQFPDLHSELNLSSLELGDSALYFCASSVSFQGTEDEKLFFGSGTQLSVL.

V is TRBV9 and J is TRBJ2-1, with a tentative D call TRBD1 (5 bases). The V and J ends lost 0 bases and 9 bases respectively, with 16 bases between them. In germline, CDR1 is SGDLS, CDR2 YYNGEE. The CDR3 totals 15 residues. The CDR3 loop is CASSVGQGLYGEQFF. The CDR3 DNA reads as TGTGCCAGCAGCGTAGGCCAGGGCCTTTATGGTGAGCAGTTCTTC.

The chain has TRBV11-3 and TRBJ2-7; the D is unclear. CDR3 length: 13 amino acids. Germline CDR1 is SGHNT and CDR2 is YENEEA. Deletions cut 4 bases from V and 3 bases from J, with 10 bases between. The CDR3 DNA is TGTGCCAGCAGCTATGGACCGCTCTACGAGCAGTACTTC. Translation: CASSYGPLYEQYF.

This clonotype was found once. A much larger clonotype is one base distant, so this may be a read error. This chain's CDR3 is CASTSTVNTEAFF. DNA for the CDR3: TGTGCCAGCACTTCGACAGTGAACACTGAAGCTTTCTTT. V gene TRBV6-5 combines with J gene TRBJ1-1, with D perhaps TRBD1 (5 bases). CDR3 length equals 13 residues. Looked up from germline, CDR1 is MNHEY and CDR2 is SVGAGI. Trimming removed 7 bases at V and 0 bases at J, with 9 bases between.

In this sample, this clonotype turned up many times. The chain uses TRBV28 and TRBJ2-1; tentatively, D is TRBD2 (6 bases). The V end was cut by 7 bases, the J end by 2 bases, with 15 bases between. Per germline, CDR1 MDHEN and CDR2 SYDVKM. The CDR3 is 15 amino acids. CDR3 protein: CASKGGISPYNEQFF. DNA of the CDR3: TGTGCCAGCAAAGGCGGGATCTCTCCCTACAATGAGCAGTTCTTC.

This clonotype was counted at least ten times. CDR3 protein: CASRHQQGDTQYF. CDR3 coding DNA: TGTGCCAGCAGACACCAACAGGGTGATACGCAGTATTTT. This rearrangement joins TRBV12-3 or TRBV12-4 to TRBJ2-3; D perhaps matches TRBD1 (6 bases). The CDR3 covers 13 residues. The V gene lost 6 bases and the J gene lost 6 bases, with 13 bases spanning the gap.

This clonotype was counted many times. V usage is TRBV7-8 and J usage is TRBJ2-1, with D hard to call. Deletions cut 4 bases from V and 7 bases from J, with 20 bases between. This CDR3 is built from 16 residues. CDR1 and CDR2 (germline): SGHVS, FQNEAQ. The CDR3 protein is CASSSYFSSKPNEQFF. The CDR3 bases are TGTGCCAGCAGCTCTTACTTTAGCAGCAAGCCTAATGAGCAGTTCTTC. Looking up the rest from reference TRBV7-8 and TRBJ2-1 gives the full variable domain: GAGVSQSPRYKVAKRGQDVALRCDPISGHVSLFWYQQALGQGPEFLTYFQNEAQLDKSGLPSDRFFAERPEGSVSTLKIQRTQQEDSAVYLCASSSYFSSKPNEQFFGPGTRLTVL.

This clonotype was found many times. The chain combines TRBV9 with TRBJ2-7; tentatively, D is TRBD1 (6 bases). Germline V gene sequence: CDR1 SGDLS, CDR2 YYNGEE. Trimming took off 1 base at V and 5 bases at J, with 10 bases between the two ends. The CDR3 consists of 13 residues. The CDR3 sequence: CASSVWDTNEQYF. The DNA for the CDR3 is TGTGCCAGCAGCGTATGGGACACCAACGAGCAGTACTTC.

The chain recombines TRBV7-9 with TRBJ2-5, with 7 bases lining up with TRBD2. This CDR3 spans 13 amino acids. Per the germline V gene, CDR1 is SEHNR and CDR2 is FQNEAQ (reference sequence). V gave up 6 bases and J gave up 3 bases; unmatched junction bases: 4. CDR3 coding DNA: TGTGCCAGCAGACGACTAGCCAAAGAGACCCAGTACTTC. Encoded protein: CASRRLAKETQYF.

In its sample, this clonotype was seen a few times. The chain employs TRBV20-1 and TRBJ1-3; D is undetermined. V was pared by 7 bases and J by 0 bases, with 10 bases between. Germline V gene lookup returns CDR1 DFQATT and CDR2 SNEGSKA (reference sequence). The CDR3 extends over 13 amino acids. The CDR3 DNA follows: TGCAGTGTCGAGCGGAACTCTGGAAACACCATATATTTT. It specifies CSVERNSGNTIYF.

This clonotype was recorded many times. The chain has TRBV12-3 or TRBV12-4 and TRBJ1-1; D uncertain. The V end lost 6 bases, the J end lost 4 bases, and 12 bases lay between the germline ends. The CDR3 consists of 13 residues. Written as DNA, the CDR3 is TGTGCCAGCAGGACTGAGTGGGGCACTGAAGCTTTCTTT. It codes for CASRTEWGTEAFF.